The 7 T cell receptor beta chains listed next were all sequenced from one sample in a study of blood T cell repertoires in COVID-19. The data were produced by immunoSEQ multiplex PCR, yet TCRdb's version contains in-frame clones alone and is incomplete. The sample includes a few hundred thousand clones, 83% of them seen just once. Sequenced input: peripheral blood. Source of these receptors: a woman aged 45 to 65 with acute or convalescent COVID-19.

The CDR3 region is CASSKGQGASEQYF. CDR3 coding DNA: TGCGCCAGCAGCAAGGGACAGGGGGCGAGTGAGCAGTACTTC. The V call is TRBV5-1, the J call TRBJ2-7; 12 bases line up with TRBD1. The J segment lost 7 bases and the V segment lost 4 bases, leaving 6 bases of the junction unmatched. This CDR3 region has 14 residues. Germline CDR1 and CDR2: SGHRS and YFSETQ.

The rearrangement joins TRBV15 to TRBJ2-1; 10 nucleotides match TRBD2. Germline V gene sequence: CDR1 LNHNV, CDR2 YYDKDF (reference sequence). This CDR3 region has 18 residues. V shed 0 bases and J 0 bases; nucleotides not matched to a gene: 5. The CDR3 protein is CATSRDASGRISYNEQFF. CDR3 sequence (DNA): TGTGCCACCAGCAGAGATGCTAGCGGGAGAATCTCCTACAATGAGCAGTTCTTC.

The chain is built from TRBV7-6 and TRBJ1-4; D is unresolved. This CDR3 region has 13 residues. The germline CDR1 and CDR2 sequences are SGHVS and FNYEAQ. V was cut by 5 bases and J by 11 bases, with 15 bases left in between. The CDR3 sequence: CASSLNFVSKLFF. DNA for the CDR3: TGTGCCAGCAGCCTTAACTTTGTTAGCAAACTGTTTTTT. The entire variable domain, with the rest obtained from reference TRBV7-6 and TRBJ1-4, is as follows: GAGVSQSPRYKVTKRGQDVALRCDPISGHVSLYWYRQALGQGPEFLTYFNYEAQQDKSGLPNDRFSAERPEGSISTLTIQRTEQRDSAMYRCASSLNFVSKLFFGSGTQLSVL.

The CDR3 nucleotides read TGCAGCGTTGAAGATTTCACGGTTCACTCTGGAAACACCATATATTTT. This sequence encodes CSVEDFTVHSGNTIYF. V gene TRBV29-1 combines with J gene TRBJ1-3; D not resolved. The CDR3 totals 16 residues. Deletions cut 0 bases from V and 0 bases from J, with 12 bases between. Per germline, CDR1 SQVTM and CDR2 ANQGSEA. The full variable domain, in which reference TRBV29-1 and TRBJ1-3 provide the parts outside the CDR3, is SAVISQKPSRDICQRGTSLTIQCQVDSQVTMMFWYRQQPGQSLTLIATANQGSEATYESGFVIDKFPISRPNLTFSTLTVSNMSPEDSSIYLCSVEDFTVHSGNTIYFGEGSWLTVV.

V is TRBV27 and J is TRBJ1-5; no clear D. The V and J ends lost 2 bases and 0 bases respectively, with 14 bases between them. The CDR3 consists of 17 residues. Germline CDR1 reads MNHEY; CDR2 reads SMNVEV (reference sequence). The CDR3 loop is CASSLRGGAYSNQPQHF. CDR3 DNA sequence: TGTGCCAGCAGTTTACGGGGAGGCGCGTATAGCAATCAGCCCCAGCATTTT.

CDR3 protein: CAWSGGTSRITGELFF. In DNA, the CDR3 is TGTGCCTGGAGTGGGGGGACTAGCCGTATCACCGGGGAGCTGTTTTTT. This chain connects TRBV30 to TRBJ2-2; 9 bases map to TRBD2. J was trimmed by 4 bases and V by 1 base; bases with no gene match: 7. CDR3 length: 16 amino acids. Looked up from germline, CDR1 is GTSNPN and CDR2 is SVGIG (reference sequence).

This chain connects TRBV7-9 to TRBJ1-2; the D gene is possibly TRBD1 (6 bases). From germline, CDR1 is SEHNR and CDR2 FQNEAQ (reference sequence). Trimming removed 3 bases from V and 4 bases from J, with 18 bases in between. There are 16 residues in the CDR3. This CDR3 reads CASSFEYSGTSYGYTF. CDR3 nucleotide sequence: TGTGCCAGCAGCTTCGAATATTCCGGGACAAGCTATGGCTACACCTTC.